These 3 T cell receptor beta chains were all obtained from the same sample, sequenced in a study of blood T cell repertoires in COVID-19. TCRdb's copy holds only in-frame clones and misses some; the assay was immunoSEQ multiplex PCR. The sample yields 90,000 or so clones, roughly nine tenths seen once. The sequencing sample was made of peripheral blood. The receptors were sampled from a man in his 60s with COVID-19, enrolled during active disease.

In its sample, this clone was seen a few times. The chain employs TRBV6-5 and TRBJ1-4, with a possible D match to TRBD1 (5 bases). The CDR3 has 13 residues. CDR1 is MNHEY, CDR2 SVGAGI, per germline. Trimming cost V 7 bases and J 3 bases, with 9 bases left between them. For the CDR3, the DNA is TGTGCCAGCAAAGACAGCTCTAATGAAAAACTGTTTTTT. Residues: CASKDSSNEKLFF.

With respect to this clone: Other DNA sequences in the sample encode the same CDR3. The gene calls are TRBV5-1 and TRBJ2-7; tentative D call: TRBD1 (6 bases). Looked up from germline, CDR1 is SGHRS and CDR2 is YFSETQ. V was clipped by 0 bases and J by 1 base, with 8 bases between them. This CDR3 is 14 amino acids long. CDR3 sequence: CASSLGTASYEQYF. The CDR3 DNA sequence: TGCGCCAGCAGCTTGGGGACAGCGTCCTACGAGCAGTACTTC.

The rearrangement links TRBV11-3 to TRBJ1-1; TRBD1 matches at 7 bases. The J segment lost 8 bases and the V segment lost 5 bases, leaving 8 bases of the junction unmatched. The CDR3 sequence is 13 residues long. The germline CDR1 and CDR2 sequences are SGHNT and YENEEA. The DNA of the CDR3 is TGTGCCAGCAGCCGAGGGGGCCCGGAGGAAGCTTTCTTT. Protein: CASSRGGPEEAFF. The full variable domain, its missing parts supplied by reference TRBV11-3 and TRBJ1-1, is EAGVVQSPRYKIIEKKQPVAFWCNPISGHNTLYWYLQNLGQGPELLIRYENEEAVDDSQLPKDRFSAERLKGVDSTLKIQPAELGDSAVYLCASSRGGPEEAFFGQGTRLTVV.